This TCR beta chain was profiled in a study of PD-1 blockade in classical Hodgkin lymphoma. Only in-frame clones appear in the TCRdb table, and some are missing; sequencing was by immunoSEQ multiplex PCR. The data contain fewer than 75,000 clones, 88% of them seen just once; the ten biggest clones take up under 6.5%. Study-level findings and limits: Reports described newly diagnosed patients as having lower baseline TCR diversity than healthy donors. Whereas CD4+ TCR diversity had risen significantly by C4D1, CD8+ TCR diversity had not.

A remark on this clone: Its target is not known.

Each patient experienced a relapse that followed autologous stem cell transplantation, and brentuximab vedotin exposure varied. Patients reached a best response of complete response, partial response or progressive disease. The sequenced sample was peripheral blood mononuclear cells (PBMCs), obtained before the second cycle of nivolumab. The clonotype originates from a human donor with classical Hodgkin lymphoma.

The CDR3 spells CASSISAGTQETQYF. CDR3 sequence (DNA): TGTGCCAGTAGTATAAGTGCGGGTACCCAAGAGACCCAGTACTTC. The rearrangement links TRBV19 to TRBJ2-5, with a weak D call TRBD2 (5 bases). V lost 2 bases, J lost 1 base, and 11 bases lay in between. The CDR3 runs 15 residues. The V gene's germline CDR1 is LNHDA and CDR2 SQIVND (reference sequence).